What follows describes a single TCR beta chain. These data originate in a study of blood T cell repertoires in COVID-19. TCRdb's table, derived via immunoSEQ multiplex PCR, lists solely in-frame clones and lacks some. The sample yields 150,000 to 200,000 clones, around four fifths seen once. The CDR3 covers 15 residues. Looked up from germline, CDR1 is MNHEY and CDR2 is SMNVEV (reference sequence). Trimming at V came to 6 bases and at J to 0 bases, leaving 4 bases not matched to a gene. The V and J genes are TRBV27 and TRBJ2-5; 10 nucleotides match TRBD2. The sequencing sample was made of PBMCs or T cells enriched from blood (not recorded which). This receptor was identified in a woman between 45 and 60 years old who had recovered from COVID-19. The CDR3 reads CASRPGLADQETQYF. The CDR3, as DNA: TGTGCCAGCAGACCCGGACTAGCGGACCAAGAGACCCAGTACTTC.